The 20 T cell receptor beta chains given below trace back to one sample, sequenced in a study of blood T cell repertoires in COVID-19. Using immunoSEQ multiplex PCR, the repertoire was profiled, and TCRdb retains in-frame clones only, with some absent. Here the sample spans about 190,000 clones, 75% to 90% being singletons. Source material: peripheral blood. These receptor sequences come from a man aged 25 to 40 with acute or convalescent COVID-19.

This sequence joins TRBV27 and TRBJ1-6; perhaps TRBD1 as D (6 bases). Germline CDR1 MNHEY, CDR2 SMNVEV (reference sequence). The CDR3 has 14 amino acids. Trimming pared 3 bases from V and 10 bases from J, leaving 13 bases between. The CDR3 nucleotides read TGTGCCAGCAGTTTGGCCAGGGGTAGCTCACCCCTCCACTTT. Encoded protein: CASSLARGSSPLHF.

The V gene is TRBV11-3, the J gene TRBJ2-1, with TRBD2 identical over 12 bases. Losses at the gene ends were 5 bases for V and 2 bases for J; bases not matched to a gene: 4. The CDR3 covers 16 residues. Germline V gene sequence: CDR1 SGHNT, CDR2 YENEEA. The DNA of the CDR3 is TGTGCCAGCAGCCCAAGGACTAGCGGGGCCTACAATGAGCAGTTCTTC. It yields the protein CASSPRTSGAYNEQFF.

The chain employs TRBV20-1 and TRBJ2-1, with D possibly TRBD2 on 6 matching bases. The V and J ends lost 3 bases and 2 bases respectively, with 11 bases between them. Per the germline V gene, CDR1 is DFQATT and CDR2 is SNEGSKA (reference sequence). The CDR3 is made up of 14 amino acids. Here the CDR3 reads CSASRESTYNEQFF. DNA for the CDR3: TGCAGTGCTAGTCGGGAGAGCACCTACAATGAGCAGTTCTTC.

The genes are TRBV19 and TRBJ2-7, with TRBD1 matching 7 bases. V was clipped by 4 bases and J by 2 bases; unmatched bases: 5. Germline V lookup: CDR1 LNHDA, CDR2 SQIVND (reference sequence). The CDR3 covers 14 residues. DNA for the CDR3: TGTGCCAGTAGTACTTGGGACAGCCCCTACGAGCAGTACTTC. Its protein product is CASSTWDSPYEQYF.

This clone was seen a handful of times. The chain employs TRBV30 and TRBJ2-5, with D possibly TRBD1 on 6 matching bases. Germline V gene lookup returns CDR1 GTSNPN and CDR2 SVGIG (reference sequence). The CDR3 sequence is 14 residues long. The V gene lost 4 bases and the J gene lost 2 bases, with 14 bases spanning the gap. As DNA, the CDR3 is TGTGCCTGGAATCAGGGGCGTAGTCAAGAGACCCAGTACTTC. Its protein product is CAWNQGRSQETQYF.

The chain combines TRBV18 with TRBJ2-6; 7 nucleotides agree with TRBD1. The CDR3 consists of 16 residues. The germline gives CDR1 KGHSH, CDR2 LQKENI. V trimming: 6 bases; J trimming: 3 bases; junction bases outside the gene matches: 8. CDR3 DNA sequence: TGTGCCAGCTCTCAGACAGGGCCCGGTGGGGCCAACGTCCTGACTTTC. As protein: CASSQTGPGGANVLTF.

The chain is built from TRBV3-1 (or the pseudogene TRBV3-2) and TRBJ1-1; no definite D call. Trimming took 1 base from V and 3 from J, leaving 9 bases between them. The CDR3 sequence is 14 residues long. Per the germline V gene, CDR1 is LGHDT and CDR2 is YNNKEL (reference sequence). CDR3 region: CASSQVGGDTEAFF. The CDR3 DNA reads TGTGCCAGCAGCCAAGTGGGCGGGGACACTGAAGCTTTCTTT.

This rearrangement joins TRBV20-1 to TRBJ2-1, with D perhaps matching TRBD1 (5 bases). The germline V gene encodes CDR1 DFQATT and CDR2 SNEGSKA (reference sequence). Trimming removed 2 bases from V and 10 bases from J, with 9 bases in between. This CDR3 region has 11 residues. The CDR3 loop reads CSARRGSEQFF. CDR3 bases: TGCAGTGCTAGAAGGGGTTCAGAGCAGTTCTTC.

This clone was detected only a few times. This rearrangement joins TRBV28 to TRBJ2-5; 9 nucleotides agree with TRBD1. Germline assignment: CDR1 MDHEN and CDR2 SYDVKM. Trimming at V came to 3 bases and at J to 6 bases, leaving 11 bases not matched to a gene. This CDR3 region has 16 residues. The CDR3 nucleotides read TGTGCCAGCAGTTTCCCCGGACAGGGGCGCTGGAAGACCCAGTACTTC. Protein product: CASSFPGQGRWKTQYF.

This sequence joins TRBV11-3 and TRBJ2-1; TRBD2 agrees at 7 bases. Germline V gene sequence: CDR1 SGHNT, CDR2 YENEEA. The CDR3 is 12 amino acids. Trimming removed 5 bases from V and 8 bases from J; junction bases left unmatched: 3. This CDR3 is CASSTTSYEQFF. CDR3 DNA sequence: TGTGCCAGCAGCACGACTAGCTATGAGCAGTTCTTC.

The V call is TRBV3-1 (or the pseudogene TRBV3-2), the J call TRBJ1-3; no reliable D call. The V and J ends lost 2 bases and 2 bases respectively, with 7 bases between them. The CDR3 totals 14 residues. Germline CDR1 LGHDT, CDR2 YNNKEL (reference sequence). CDR3 DNA: TGTGCCAGCAGCCAATTGCCTACTGGAAACACCATATATTTT. This translates into CASSQLPTGNTIYF.

The chain employs TRBV7-3 and TRBJ2-3; 13 bases map to TRBD2. The V segment lost 5 bases and the J segment 6 bases; nucleotides outside the gene matches: 14. Looked up from germline, CDR1 is SGHTA and CDR2 is FQGTGA. This CDR3 region has 18 residues. CDR3 protein: CASSPGLAGPEIGDTQYF. CDR3 bases: TGTGCCAGCAGCCCGGGACTAGCGGGGCCTGAAATAGGGGATACGCAGTATTTT.

The chain has TRBV6-5 and TRBJ1-2; D gene unclear. The CDR3 has 13 amino acids. Trimming shortened V by 7 bases and J by 5 bases, and 14 bases separated the two germline ends. CDR1 MNHEY and CDR2 SVGAGI come from the germline V gene. The CDR3 bases are TGTGCCAGCATCGCAGGCACTTTATATGGCTACACCTTC. This encodes CASIAGTLYGYTF.

This chain joins TRBV28 and TRBJ2-6; D might be TRBD1 (6 bases). The CDR3 sequence is 15 residues long. CDR1 and CDR2 from the germline V gene are MDHEN and SYDVKM. The V end lost 7 bases, the J end lost 4 bases, and 14 bases lay between the germline ends. This CDR3 reads CASTVLTGGANVLTF. The CDR3 nucleotides are TGTGCCAGCACAGTTTTAACAGGGGGGGCCAACGTCCTGACTTTC. The variable domain in full, completed from reference TRBV28 and TRBJ2-6, reads DVKVTQSSRYLVKRTGEKVFLECVQDMDHENMFWYRQDPGLGLRLIYFSYDVKMKEKGDIPEGYSVSREKKERFSLILESASTNQTSMYLCASTVLTGGANVLTFGAGSRLTVL.

The CDR3 DNA is TGTGCCAGCAGCTTAGATCGGGACAGCGGCTACACCTTC. Translation: CASSLDRDSGYTF. The V and J genes are TRBV7-3 and TRBJ1-2; 7 bases line up with TRBD1. This CDR3 comprises 13 residues. With V trimmed by 2 bases and J by 8 bases, 5 bases remained unmatched. The germline CDR1 and CDR2 sequences are SGHTA and FQGTGA.

CDR3 residues: CASSQVRTGGNTIYF. DNA of the CDR3: TGTGCCAGCAGCCAAGTAAGGACAGGGGGAAACACCATATATTTT. The rearrangement joins TRBV3-1 (or the pseudogene TRBV3-2) to TRBJ1-3; 8 bases map to TRBD1. The germline CDR1 and CDR2 sequences are LGHDT and YNNKEL (reference sequence). The CDR3 has 15 amino acids. Trimming took 1 base from V and 4 from J; bases not matched to a gene: 3.

The chain joins TRBV10-3 to TRBJ2-1, with TRBD2 matching 12 bases. Per germline, CDR1 ENHRY and CDR2 SYGVKD. CDR3 size: 16 residues. Trimming took 4 bases from V and 9 from J; bases not matched to a gene: 10. This chain's CDR3 is CAISGLAGGPVGEQFF. In DNA, the CDR3 is TGTGCCATCAGTGGGCTAGCGGGAGGGCCAGTAGGTGAGCAGTTCTTC.

V usage is TRBV19 and J usage is TRBJ1-3; a weak D match, TRBD1 (6 bases). The CDR3 runs 15 residues. Germline V lookup: CDR1 LNHDA, CDR2 SQIVND (reference sequence). Trimming shortened V by 5 bases and J by 2 bases, and 13 bases separated the two germline ends. The CDR3 loop reads CASSSTRDTGNTIYF. CDR3 DNA: TGTGCCAGTAGTTCTACCAGGGACACTGGAAACACCATATATTTT. Full variable domain (remainder filled in from reference TRBV19 and TRBJ1-3): DGGITQSPKYLFRKEGQNVTLSCEQNLNHDAMYWYRQDPGQGLRLIYYSQIVNDFQKGDIAEGYSVSREKKESFPLTVTSAQKNPTAFYLCASSSTRDTGNTIYFGEGSWLTVV.

The J gene is TRBJ2-7, the V gene TRBV7-3; TRBD2 matches 7 bases. Germline trimming cut 1 base from V and 2 bases from J; bases unmatched to any gene: 5. Per the germline V gene, CDR1 is SGHTA and CDR2 is FQGTGA. The CDR3 sequence is 15 residues long. Here the CDR3 DNA reads TGTGCCAGCAGCTTAAATCCAGCGGGGACCTACGAGCAGTACTTC. Protein sequence: CASSLNPAGTYEQYF.

The genes are TRBV11-3 and TRBJ1-1, with D tentatively TRBD1 (6 bases). The CDR3 covers 13 residues. The germline gives CDR1 SGHNT, CDR2 YENEEA. Trimming left V 5 bases short and J 6 bases short, with 13 bases between. Here the CDR3 reads CASSTESGAEAFF. The CDR3 DNA is TGTGCCAGCAGCACCGAATCAGGGGCTGAAGCTTTCTTT.